The sequence of this T cell receptor (beta chain) was determined in a study of long-term antiretroviral therapy in people with HIV. In regard to this clone: The antigen remains undetermined.

Points from the study as a whole: Despite increasing after ART, diversity remained lower than that of transplant donor controls.

The libraries were made with immunoSEQ v3.0 at survey level. The table came from immunoSEQ multiplex PCR; TCRdb's copy has only in-frame clones and leaves some out. The table lists 44,000 or so clones, roughly 95% of them singletons. The V gene end was trimmed by 4 bases and the J gene end by 3 bases; junction bases not matched to a gene: 8. Germline V CDR1 and CDR2: LGHNA, YNFKEQ. This CDR3 is 16 amino acids long. Donors needed at least one pre-ART PBMC sample plus at least two post-ART samples. The sample in question was unsorted PBMCs, obtained 3.7 years after starting antiretroviral therapy. This chain links TRBV4-2 with TRBJ1-3; 8 bases are a match to TRBD1. The sequence came from a woman aged 50 to 60 with HIV. CDR3 nucleotides: TGTGCCAGCAGCCGTACCGGGACAGGCCGTGGAAACACCATATATTTT. It yields the protein CASSRTGTGRGNTIYF.